This TCR beta chain emerged from a study of T cell responses to AZD1222 COVID-19 vaccine (dated by TCRdb to the early 2020s). For context, the study as a whole: TCR sequencing was performed for about 240 trial participants, of whom approximately 200 were given two doses of AZD1222 and some 26 were given two doses of MenACWY control vaccine. Trial participants were enrolled by age into subgroups of 18-55, 56-69 and 70-plus years, and about 150, 27 and 61 TCR-sequenced participants, respectively, were included in these subgroups. Beyond this particular receptor, the publication reports: In the small 56-69-year group, the increase in depth fell short of significance, most likely because of low power. Conclusions about previously exposed vaccinees are limited, since just 5 to 7 AZD1222 recipients were seropositive for SARS-CoV-2 at baseline. After two AZD1222 doses, both the breadth and the depth of spike-specific TCRs were significantly higher than at day 0 and than in MenACWY recipients. Vaccine-associated CD4 TCRs spanned the whole spike protein, with dominant responses in regions 160-218 and 743-854. Because no day 14 peak-response samples were available, the repertoires could be characterized only after the peak T cell response. Reportedly, almost half of the unique spike-specific TCRs recognized epitopes lying outside the regions that are mutated in the B.1.351 and B.1.1.7 variants. Participants were mostly white British and included more females than males, and it was suggested by the authors that clonal diversity may have been underestimated.

The CDR3 starts with the cysteine, ends with the phenylalanine, and has 16 residues. CDR3 DNA is the only sequence kept; it has 48 bases, read in frame from the first base. The germline V gene (reference sequence) specifies SEHNR as CDR1 and FQNEAQ as CDR2. The germline V end is reduced by 2 bases and the J end by 5 bases; junction bases left unmatched: 7. The CDR3 regions of human TCRbeta chains were subjected to immunosequencing. In the original analysis: Repertoire TCRs were checked for matches against a reference library of SARS-CoV-2-specific TCRs that had been generated using the MIRA antigen-specificity platform. Breadth was defined as the fraction of unique TCRs that were SARS-CoV-2-associated, and depth was defined as the fraction of total T cells that were SARS-CoV-2-associated. Using the MIRA data, every spike-specific TCR was mapped to the spike region that the TCR reacted to and assigned to either a CD4 or a CD8 class. Log10-transformed breadth and depth values were compared by one-way ANOVA with Sidak's multiple comparisons tests. Here the immuneACCESS table is served through TCRdb, limited to in-frame sequences with V and J called. Missing clones are a known gap in these copies; in checked studies unresolved V genes cover under half, and the rest lacks a known reason. Clone size and the V and J calls come from that table; the DNA yielded D and trimming. Within this sample are 150,000 to 200,000 clones, with 88% of them counted one time only. The ten biggest clones cover roughly a quarter of the sample.

The time point label here, explained by the study, means: about 28 days (+/-7) after the second vaccine dose. AZD1222 recipients whose second dose came at about 4 weeks and those whose second dose came at about 12 weeks were combined into one group, since spike-specific TCR depth and breadth did not differ between the two schedules. The vaccinee samples were drawn from two UK trials, COV001 and COV002, one of which was a single-blind randomized controlled phase 2/3 trial testing AZD1222 (ChAdOx1 nCoV-19) in healthy adults. For TCRbeta chain sequencing, PBMC samples from trial participants were taken at day 0 and at day 28 after the second dose. Comments on this clone: The antigen this receptor binds is unknown. There are no base qualities to consult, and no much larger clone falls within one base.

This TCR was recovered from an adult who received the AZD1222 COVID-19 vaccine. The chain uses TRBV7-9 and TRBJ2-1, and 9 bases in between align with TRBD1. Sequencing used peripheral blood, obtained 28 days after the second AZD1222 dose. The nucleotide sequence is TGTGCCAGCAGCTTAACCCCGGGACAGGGTAACAATGAGCAGTTCTTC. It codes for CASSLTPGQGNNEQFF.